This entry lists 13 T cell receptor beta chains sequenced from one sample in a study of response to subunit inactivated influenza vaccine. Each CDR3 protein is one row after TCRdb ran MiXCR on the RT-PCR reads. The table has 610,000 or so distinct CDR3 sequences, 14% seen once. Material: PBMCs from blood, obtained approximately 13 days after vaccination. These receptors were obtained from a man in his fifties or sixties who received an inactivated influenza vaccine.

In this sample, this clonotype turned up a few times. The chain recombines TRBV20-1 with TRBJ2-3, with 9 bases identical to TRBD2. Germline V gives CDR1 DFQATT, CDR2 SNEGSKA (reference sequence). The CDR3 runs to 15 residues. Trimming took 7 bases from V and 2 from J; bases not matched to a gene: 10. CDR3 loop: CSVRSGTSYTDTQYF. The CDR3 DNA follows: TGCAGTGTTCGGAGTGGGACTAGCTACACAGATACGCAGTATTTT.

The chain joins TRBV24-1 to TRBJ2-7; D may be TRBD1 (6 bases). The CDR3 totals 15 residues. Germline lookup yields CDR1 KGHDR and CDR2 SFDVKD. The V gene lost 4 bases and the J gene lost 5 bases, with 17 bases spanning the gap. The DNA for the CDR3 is TGTGCCACCAGTGAAGGCCCCTCCAGGGGTGACGAGCAGTACTTC. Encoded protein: CATSEGPSRGDEQYF.

The CDR3 protein is CSVDSRDRGSEQFF. As DNA, the CDR3 is TGCAGCGTTGATAGTCGGGACAGGGGTAGTGAGCAGTTCTTC. V and J are TRBV29-1 and TRBJ2-1, with 10 bases matching TRBD1. The CDR3 runs 14 residues. The V and J ends lost 3 bases and 9 bases, in that order; junction bases with no gene match: 8. Germline V gene sequence: CDR1 SQVTM, CDR2 ANQGSEA.

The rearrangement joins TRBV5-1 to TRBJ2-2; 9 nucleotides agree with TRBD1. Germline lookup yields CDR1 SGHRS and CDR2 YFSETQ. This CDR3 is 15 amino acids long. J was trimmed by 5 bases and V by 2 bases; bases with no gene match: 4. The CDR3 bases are TGCGCCAGCAGCTTCGGGACAGGGTCAACCGGGGAGCTGTTTTTT. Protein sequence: CASSFGTGSTGELFF.

CDR3 bases: TGTGCCAGCTCCTACCGGGGCACTTCCTACAATGAGCAGTTCTTC. This translates into CASSYRGTSYNEQFF. The chain has TRBV5-6 and TRBJ2-1; perhaps D is TRBD1 or TRBD2 (5 bases each). Trimming left V 7 bases short and J 1 base short, with 15 bases between. The CDR3 sequence is 15 residues long. In germline, CDR1 is SGHDT, CDR2 YYEEEE. Looking up the rest from reference TRBV5-6 and TRBJ2-1 gives the full variable domain: DAGVTQSPTHLIKTRGQQVTLRCSPKSGHDTVSWYQQALGQGPQFIFQYYEEEERQRGNFPDRFSGHQFPNYSSELNVNALLLGDSALYLCASSYRGTSYNEQFFGPGTRLTVL.

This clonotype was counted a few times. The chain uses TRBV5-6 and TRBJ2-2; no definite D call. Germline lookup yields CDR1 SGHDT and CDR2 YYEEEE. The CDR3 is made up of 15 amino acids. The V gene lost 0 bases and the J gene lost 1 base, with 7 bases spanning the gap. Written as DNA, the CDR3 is TGTGCCAGCAGCTTGGGCTGGGAGAACACCGGGGAGCTGTTTTTT. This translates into CASSLGWENTGELFF.

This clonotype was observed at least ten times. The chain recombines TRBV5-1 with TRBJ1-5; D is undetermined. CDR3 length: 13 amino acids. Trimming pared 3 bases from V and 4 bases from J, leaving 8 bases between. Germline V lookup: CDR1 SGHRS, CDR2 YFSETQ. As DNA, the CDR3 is TGCGCCAGCAGCTCGGACGGGAATCAGCCCCAGCATTTT. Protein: CASSSDGNQPQHF.

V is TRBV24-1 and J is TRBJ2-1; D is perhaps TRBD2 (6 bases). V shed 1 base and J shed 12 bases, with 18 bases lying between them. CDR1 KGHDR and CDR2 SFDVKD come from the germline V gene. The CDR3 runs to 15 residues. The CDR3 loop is CATSDFSGSTMRQFF. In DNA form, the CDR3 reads TGTGCCACCAGTGATTTTAGCGGTTCTACAATGAGGCAGTTCTTC.

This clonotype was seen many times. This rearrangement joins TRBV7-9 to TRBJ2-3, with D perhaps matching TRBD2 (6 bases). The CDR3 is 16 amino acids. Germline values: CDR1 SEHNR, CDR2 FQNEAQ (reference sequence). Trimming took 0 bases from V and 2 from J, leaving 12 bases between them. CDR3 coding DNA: TGTGCCAGCAGCTTAGCGGGGGGATCCCACACAGATACGCAGTATTTT. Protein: CASSLAGGSHTDTQYF.

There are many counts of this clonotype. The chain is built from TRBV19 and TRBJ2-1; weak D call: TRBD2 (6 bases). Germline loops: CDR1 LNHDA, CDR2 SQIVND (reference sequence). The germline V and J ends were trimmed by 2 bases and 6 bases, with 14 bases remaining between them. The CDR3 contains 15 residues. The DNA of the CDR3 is TGTGCCAGTAGTATACGTGGGAGGTCGGTCAATGAGCAGTTCTTC. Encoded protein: CASSIRGRSVNEQFF.

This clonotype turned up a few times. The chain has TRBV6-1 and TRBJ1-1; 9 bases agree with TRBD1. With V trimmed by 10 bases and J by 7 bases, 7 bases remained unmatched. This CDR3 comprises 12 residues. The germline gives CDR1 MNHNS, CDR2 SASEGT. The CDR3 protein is CATMGQGLEAFF. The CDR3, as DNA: TGTGCCACCATGGGACAGGGACTTGAAGCTTTCTTT.

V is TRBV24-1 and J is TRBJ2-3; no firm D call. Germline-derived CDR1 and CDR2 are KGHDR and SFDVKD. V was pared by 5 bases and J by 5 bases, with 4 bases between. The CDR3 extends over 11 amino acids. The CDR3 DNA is TGTGCCACCAGTGGGGGAGATACGCAGTATTTT. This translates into CATSGGDTQYF.

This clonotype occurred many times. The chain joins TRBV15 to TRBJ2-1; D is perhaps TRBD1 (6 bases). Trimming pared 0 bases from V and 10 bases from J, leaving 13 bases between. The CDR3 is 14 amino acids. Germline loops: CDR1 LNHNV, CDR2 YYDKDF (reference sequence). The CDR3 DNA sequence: TGTGCCACCAGCAGAGATCAACAGGGCAGAGAGCAGTTCTTC. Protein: CATSRDQQGREQFF.